These 8 T cell receptor beta chains originate from one sample sequenced in a study of T cell changes during pregnancy in multiple sclerosis. Only in-frame clones appear in the TCRdb table, and some are missing; sequencing was by immunoSEQ multiplex PCR. The sample comprises some 62,000 clones, 92% of which are singletons, and 2.5% to 3.5% rests with the top ten. The specimen was peripheral blood, collected in the second trimester of pregnancy. These receptors were obtained from a female donor in good health, enrolled as a control in a pregnancy study.

This rearrangement joins TRBV6-1 to TRBJ2-7, with TRBD1 as a possible D gene (5 bases). This CDR3 is built from 14 residues. V was clipped by 8 bases and J by 1 base, with 15 bases between them. Per the germline V gene, CDR1 is MNHNS and CDR2 is SASEGT. The CDR3 DNA sequence: TGTGCCAGCGTAGTTCCGTCAGGGTCCTACGAGCAGTACTTC. Translation gives CASVVPSGSYEQYF.

The rearrangement links TRBV7-9 to TRBJ2-7, with 7 bases that match TRBD1. With V trimmed by 1 base and J by 5 bases, 5 bases remained unmatched. The CDR3 is made up of 14 amino acids. The germline gives CDR1 SEHNR, CDR2 FQNEAQ (reference sequence). The CDR3 DNA is TGTGCCAGCAGCTTAGGACAGGGAAGGAACGAGCAGTACTTC. The encoded protein is CASSLGQGRNEQYF. Drawing the rest from reference TRBV7-9 and TRBJ2-7, the complete variable domain is DTGVSQNPRHKITKRGQNVTFRCDPISEHNRLYWYRQTLGQGPEFLTYFQNEAQLEKSRLLSDRFSAERPKGSFSTLEIQRTEQGDSAMYLCASSLGQGRNEQYFGPGTRLTVT.

This chain uses TRBV7-2 with TRBJ2-5, with TRBD1 matching over 8 bases. This CDR3 is built from 16 residues. V dropped 5 bases and J dropped 1; count of bases not matched to a gene: 9. Germline CDR1 reads SGHTA; CDR2 reads FQGNSA. CDR3 sequence reads: CASSPQGGASQETQYF. The CDR3 coding sequence is TGTGCCAGCAGCCCACAGGGGGGAGCTAGCCAAGAGACCCAGTACTTC.

The J gene is TRBJ2-4, the V gene TRBV29-1; D may be TRBD1 (5 bases). Germline loops: CDR1 SQVTM, CDR2 ANQGSEA. The CDR3 runs to 12 residues. V lost 6 bases and J 6 bases, leaving 12 bases between the germline ends. CDR3 nucleotide sequence: TGCAGCGTCCGGGCCCAGGGAAACATTCAGTACTTC. The encoded protein is CSVRAQGNIQYF.

This chain joins TRBV25-1 and TRBJ2-6; possibly TRBD1 for D (5 bases). Trimming removed 6 bases from V and 0 bases from J, with 12 bases in between. This CDR3 contains 16 residues. Germline V gene data show CDR1 as MGHDK and CDR2 as SYGVNS. Here the CDR3 reads CASSPQVPSGANVLTF. The CDR3 DNA follows: TGTGCCAGCAGCCCACAGGTACCCTCTGGGGCCAACGTCCTGACTTTC.

Here the CDR3 DNA reads TGTGCCAGTACCCGGACAGGGGGTCAGCCCCAGCATTTT. It yields the protein CASTRTGGQPQHF. The rearrangement uses TRBV19 and TRBJ1-5, with 10 positions matching TRBD1. This CDR3 is built from 13 residues. With 7 bases clipped from V and 6 bases from J, the junction kept 3 bases outside the gene matches. The germline V gene encodes CDR1 LNHDA and CDR2 SQIVND (reference sequence).

This clone was found a few times. V and J are TRBV30 and TRBJ1-6; possible D gene TRBD1, 6 bases. V gave up 4 bases and J gave up 10 bases, with 14 bases separating them. Germline CDR1 reads GTSNPN; CDR2 reads SVGIG (reference sequence). The CDR3 runs 13 residues. CDR3: CAWMRGAGSPLHF. In DNA form, the CDR3 reads TGTGCCTGGATGCGGGGGGCAGGGTCACCCCTCCACTTT.

This clone appeared a single time. V usage is TRBV11-2 and J usage is TRBJ2-7; D possibly corresponds to TRBD1 (6 bases). V was clipped by 3 bases and J by 2 bases, with 14 bases between them. The CDR3 has 15 amino acids. In germline, CDR1 is SGHAT, CDR2 FQNNGV. DNA of the CDR3: TGTGCCAGCAGCTTGTCCCCGGGACAACCCTACGAGCAGTACTTC. Translation: CASSLSPGQPYEQYF.